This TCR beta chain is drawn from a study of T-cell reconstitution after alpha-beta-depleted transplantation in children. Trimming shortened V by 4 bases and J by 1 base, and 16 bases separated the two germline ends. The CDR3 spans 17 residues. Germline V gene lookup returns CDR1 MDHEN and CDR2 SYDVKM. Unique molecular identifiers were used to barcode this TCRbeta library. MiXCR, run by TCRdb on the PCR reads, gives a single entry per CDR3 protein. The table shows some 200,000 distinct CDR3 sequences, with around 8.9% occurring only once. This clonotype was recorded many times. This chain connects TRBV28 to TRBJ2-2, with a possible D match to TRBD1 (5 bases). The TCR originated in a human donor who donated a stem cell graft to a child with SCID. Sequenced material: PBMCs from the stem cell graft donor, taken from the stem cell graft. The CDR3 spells CASSSGPRQMNTGELFF. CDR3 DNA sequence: TGTGCCAGCAGTTCCGGGCCCAGACAGATGAACACCGGGGAGCTGTTTTTT.